The 3 T cell receptor beta chains below all came from one sample that was sequenced in a study of early T cells in non-severe SARS-CoV-2 infection. Via MiXCR, TCRdb re-called the 5' RACE reads, giving one row per CDR3 protein. The sample contains tens of thousands of distinct CDR3 sequences, around 9.1% of which appear only once. Specimen: whole blood. The receptor source for this set is an adult who was a healthcare worker with PCR-confirmed SARS-CoV-2 infection or an uninfected control (not recorded which).

This clonotype was detected ten times or more. The chain carries TRBV12-3 or TRBV12-4 and TRBJ1-1; no clear D gene. Deletions cut 6 bases from V and 0 bases from J, with 8 bases between. The CDR3 contains 13 residues. The CDR3 spells CASRKQLNTEAFF. CDR3 nucleotides: TGTGCCAGCAGGAAACAATTGAACACTGAAGCTTTCTTT.

This clonotype was recorded at least ten times. The J gene is TRBJ1-2, the V gene TRBV12-3 or TRBV12-4, with D uncertain. V was clipped by 2 bases and J by 4 bases, with 8 bases between them. The CDR3 consists of 13 residues. The CDR3 DNA reads TGTGCCAGCAGTTTAAGGAGTATCTATGGCTACACCTTC. Its protein product is CASSLRSIYGYTF.

This clonotype was counted at least ten times. This chain joins TRBV29-1 and TRBJ1-1, with TRBD1 as a possible D gene (5 bases). The V end lost 1 base, the J end lost 4 bases, and 13 bases lay between the germline ends. Looked up from germline, CDR1 is SQVTM and CDR2 is ANQGSEA. This CDR3 spans 14 amino acids. This chain's CDR3 is CSVEGGGVGTEAFF. CDR3 bases: TGCAGCGTTGAAGGTGGAGGGGTTGGCACTGAAGCTTTCTTT.